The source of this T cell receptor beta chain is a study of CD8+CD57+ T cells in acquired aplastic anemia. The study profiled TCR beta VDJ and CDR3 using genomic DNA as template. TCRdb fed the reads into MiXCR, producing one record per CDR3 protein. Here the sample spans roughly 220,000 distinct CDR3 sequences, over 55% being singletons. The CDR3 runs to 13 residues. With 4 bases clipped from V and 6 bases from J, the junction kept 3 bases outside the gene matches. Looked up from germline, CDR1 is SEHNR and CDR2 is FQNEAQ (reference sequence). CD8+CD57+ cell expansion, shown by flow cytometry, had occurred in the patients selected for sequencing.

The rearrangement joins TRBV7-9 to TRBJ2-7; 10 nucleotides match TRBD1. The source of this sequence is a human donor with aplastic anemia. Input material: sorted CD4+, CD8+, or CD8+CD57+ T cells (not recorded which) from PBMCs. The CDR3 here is CASSSGTGVEQYF. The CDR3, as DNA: TGTGCCAGCAGCTCCGGGACAGGGGTCGAGCAGTACTTC.